One sample yielded the 11 T cell receptor beta chains listed below, sequenced in a study of T cells in Graves' hyperthyroidism and ophthalmopathy. Amplification yielded TCR beta CDR3 regions, with RNA transcripts as the source. The TCR CDR3 first-round RT-PCR relied on the HTBI primer set. TCRdb recomputed calls from the multiplex PCR reads with MiXCR, one row per CDR3 protein. The table has 300,000 to 350,000 distinct CDR3 sequences, around 20% seen once. Sequencing was carried out using blood. All receptors derive from a woman between 50 and 59 years old with Graves' hyperthyroidism.

The chain couples TRBV7-8 to TRBJ2-3; no clear D. This CDR3 region has 14 residues. Trimming removed 0 bases from V and 6 bases from J, with 10 bases in between. Germline V CDR1 and CDR2: SGHVS, FQNEAQ. CDR3 region: CASSLANLGDTQYF. Written as DNA, the CDR3 is TGTGCCAGCAGCTTAGCGAACTTAGGTGATACGCAGTATTTT.

The J gene is TRBJ2-6, the V gene TRBV14; no definite D call. Germline lookup yields CDR1 SGHDN and CDR2 FVKESK. The CDR3 consists of 16 residues. The ends were cut back, 5 bases at V and 0 bases at J, with 11 bases in the middle. The CDR3 nucleotides are TGTGCCAGCAGCTCCCCTAGAAGCTCTGGGGCCAACGTCCTGACTTTC. It yields the protein CASSSPRSSGANVLTF.

Here the CDR3 reads CASSYHVSNQPQHF. The CDR3 DNA reads TGTGCCAGCAGTTATCATGTTAGCAATCAGCCCCAGCATTTT. The rearrangement joins TRBV6-2 or TRBV6-3 to TRBJ1-5; D gene unclear. Trimming pared 3 bases from V and 0 bases from J, leaving 6 bases between. This CDR3 comprises 14 residues. Per germline, CDR1 MNHEY and CDR2 SVGEGT.

This clonotype has ten or more counts. This chain links TRBV6-6 with TRBJ2-1, with 8 bases aligning to TRBD2. V lost 0 bases to trimming and J lost 10 bases; unmatched junction nucleotides: 8. The germline V gene encodes CDR1 MNHNY and CDR2 SVGAGI (reference sequence). The CDR3 consists of 15 residues. This CDR3 is CASSYSGAGEREQFF. CDR3 DNA: TGTGCCAGCAGTTACTCAGGAGCGGGAGAACGGGAGCAGTTCTTC.

In this sample, this clonotype turned up a few times. V usage is TRBV9 and J usage is TRBJ2-1; 10 bases are a match to TRBD2. The germline gives CDR1 SGDLS, CDR2 YYNGEE. V trimming: 3 bases; J trimming: 9 bases; junction bases outside the gene matches: 9. The CDR3 covers 15 residues. CDR3 sequence (DNA): TGTGCCAGCAGCGCCCTAGCGGGAGTAAGTAGTGAGCAGTTCTTC. Amino acids: CASSALAGVSSEQFF.

The CDR3 here is CASSEGQMSYEQYF. The CDR3 bases are TGTGCCAGCAGTGAGGGACAGATGTCCTACGAGCAGTACTTC. V gene TRBV2 combines with J gene TRBJ2-7, with 7 positions matching TRBD1. J lost 1 base, V lost 3 bases, and 3 bases had no gene match. In germline, CDR1 is SNHLY, CDR2 FYNNEI. This CDR3 is built from 14 residues.

This clonotype was seen at least ten times. The chain combines TRBV20-1 with TRBJ2-3; tentatively, D is TRBD2 (6 bases). The CDR3 runs to 15 residues. V was shortened by 1 base and J by 1 base, with 12 bases between the two germline ends. CDR1 DFQATT and CDR2 SNEGSKA come from the germline V gene (reference sequence). CDR3 nucleotide sequence: TGCAGTGCTAGAGTGGCGGGGTTTGGCACAGATACGCAGTATTTT. This sequence encodes CSARVAGFGTDTQYF.

The chain uses TRBV2 and TRBJ1-2; D unclear. The germline gives CDR1 SNHLY, CDR2 FYNNEI. Trimming shortened V by 8 bases and J by 7 bases, and 11 bases separated the two germline ends. The CDR3 spans 11 residues. CDR3 DNA: TGTGCCAGCCGAAGAAGGGCTGGCTACACCTTC. Protein product: CASRRRAGYTF. Based on the CDR3 plus reference TRBV2 and TRBJ1-2, the full variable domain is EPEVTQTPSHQVTQMGQEVILRCVPISNHLYFYWYRQILGQKVEFLVSFYNNEISEKSEIFDDQFSVERPDGSNFTLKIRSTKLEDSAMYFCASRRRAGYTFGSGTRLTVV.

A remark on this clonotype: Possible read error: a much larger clone is one base away. The chain is built from TRBV30 and TRBJ2-7; D is possibly TRBD2 (6 bases). CDR3 length equals 10 residues. The V gene's germline CDR1 is GTSNPN and CDR2 SVGIG (reference sequence). V lost 5 bases, J lost 7 bases, and 9 bases lay in between. CDR3 sequence reads: CAWGGWEQYF. Here the CDR3 DNA reads TGTGCCTGGGGGGGGTGGGAGCAGTACTTC.

Only a few counts were recorded for this clonotype. This sequence joins TRBV16 and TRBJ2-5; D ambiguous. V was trimmed by 3 bases and J by 5 bases, leaving 4 bases between them. CDR3 size: 11 residues. The germline gives CDR1 KGHSY, CDR2 FQNENV. The CDR3 sequence: CASSQIETQYF. The CDR3 bases are TGTGCCAGCAGCCAGATCGAGACCCAGTACTTC.

V is TRBV10-2 and J is TRBJ1-5; D remains ambiguous. V gave up 4 bases and J gave up 4 bases, with 11 bases separating them. Germline lookup yields CDR1 WSHSY and CDR2 SAAADI. CDR3 length equals 14 residues. As DNA, the CDR3 is TGCGCCAGCAGTGCTGACACCATTAATCAGCCCCAGCATTTT. It encodes CASSADTINQPQHF.